The next 19 T cell receptor beta chains were all read from a single sample in a study of T-cell memory formation after mild COVID-19. TCRdb itself ran the 5' RACE reads through MiXCR, one entry per CDR3 protein. The data contain hundreds of thousands of distinct CDR3 sequences, over 15% of them singletons. The sequencing input was PBMCs or a T cell subset sorted from them (not recorded which). These receptors came from an adult woman who had mild COVID-19 (a few samples of this study predate the infection). Cell type and time point are not known.

This clonotype was found many times. The V and J genes are TRBV12-3 or TRBV12-4 and TRBJ2-1, with D unresolved. V was shortened by 3 bases and J by 0 bases, with 9 bases between the two germline ends. The CDR3 is 15 amino acids. CDR3 in amino acids: CASSFGTSSYNEQFF. As DNA, the CDR3 is TGTGCCAGCAGTTTCGGTACCAGCTCCTACAATGAGCAGTTCTTC.

This chain connects TRBV27 to TRBJ1-1, with a weak D call TRBD1 (6 bases). This CDR3 has 15 amino acids. CDR1 is MNHEY, CDR2 SMNVEV, per germline (reference sequence). Deletions cut 4 bases from V and 3 bases from J, with 15 bases between. The CDR3 nucleotides are TGTGCCAGCAGTTCTACAGGGCTGGGGGACACTGAAGCTTTCTTT. Translation: CASSSTGLGDTEAFF.

This clonotype came up a few times. The V call is TRBV7-8, the J call TRBJ2-4; D gene ambiguous. The CDR3 is 13 amino acids. V dropped 5 bases and J dropped 5 bases, with 10 bases sitting between them. The germline V gene has CDR1 SGHVS and CDR2 FQNEAQ. Here the CDR3 reads CASSPPAENIQYF. In DNA, the CDR3 is TGTGCCAGCAGCCCCCCCGCAGAAAACATTCAGTACTTC. Based on the CDR3 plus reference TRBV7-8 and TRBJ2-4, the full variable domain is GAGVSQSPRYKVAKRGQDVALRCDPISGHVSLFWYQQALGQGPEFLTYFQNEAQLDKSGLPSDRFFAERPEGSVSTLKIQRTQQEDSAVYLCASSPPAENIQYFGAGTRLSVL.

V is TRBV11-2 and J is TRBJ2-2, with D tentatively TRBD2 (6 bases). V dropped 4 bases and J dropped 5 bases, with 23 bases sitting between them. CDR1 and CDR2 (germline): SGHAT, FQNNGV. The length of the CDR3 is 18 residues. This CDR3 reads CASSSSPRTTDWTGELFF. CDR3 sequence (DNA): TGTGCCAGCAGCTCTTCTCCCCGGACTACTGACTGGACCGGGGAGCTGTTTTTT.

This clonotype was detected many times. V usage is TRBV5-1 and J usage is TRBJ2-1; TRBD2 aligns across 8 bases. V lost 3 bases, J lost 1 base, and 3 bases stayed unmatched. The CDR3 runs to 15 residues. Per germline, CDR1 SGHRS and CDR2 YFSETQ. The CDR3 DNA reads as TGCGCCAGCAGCTCAGCGGGAGTTTCCTACAATGAGCAGTTCTTC. This encodes CASSSAGVSYNEQFF.

This clonotype was detected only a few times. This chain connects TRBV12-3 or TRBV12-4 to TRBJ2-3, with D tentatively TRBD2 (6 bases). The CDR3 contains 14 residues. V was pared by 3 bases and J by 6 bases, with 13 bases between. CDR3 in amino acids: CASSFGQGLDTQYF. The CDR3 nucleotides read TGTGCCAGCAGTTTCGGTCAGGGACTTGATACGCAGTATTTT.

The CDR3 coding sequence is TGTGCCAGCAGTGAAGTCTTCGAGGGAGGTAACGGTGAAGCTTTCTTT. Encoded protein: CASSEVFEGGNGEAFF. V gene TRBV25-1 combines with J gene TRBJ1-1; D is unresolved. The V end was cut by 2 bases, the J end by 7 bases, with 20 bases between. This CDR3 has 16 amino acids. CDR1 is MGHDK and CDR2 is SYGVNS in the germline V gene.

The chain is built from TRBV30 and TRBJ2-7; D is unresolved. Germline CDR1 GTSNPN, CDR2 SVGIG (reference sequence). With 2 bases removed from V and 3 bases from J, the gap between germline ends came to 11 bases. This CDR3 is built from 13 residues. The CDR3 bases are TGTGCCTGGAGTCCTGAAATGGGCTACGAGCAGTACTTC. This codes for CAWSPEMGYEQYF.

The chain uses TRBV29-1 and TRBJ2-7; 7 bases agree with TRBD2. CDR1 and CDR2 (germline): SQVTM, ANQGSEA. V trimming: 6 bases; J trimming: 1 base; junction bases outside the gene matches: 12. This CDR3 spans 15 amino acids. CDR3: CSVLDPLAESYEQYF. The CDR3 nucleotides are TGCAGCGTGTTGGACCCTCTAGCGGAATCCTACGAGCAGTACTTC.

This clonotype was counted between two and nine times. The junction departs from the called germline gene at one end, perhaps through a read error. The chain has TRBV19 and TRBJ2-1, with a tentative D call TRBD1 (6 bases). The germline V gene encodes CDR1 LNHDA and CDR2 SQIVND (reference sequence). The CDR3 extends over 14 amino acids. Here the CDR3 DNA reads TGTGCCAGTAGCCAAGGCAGGGGCCTCGGCGGTGAGCAGTTC. It encodes CASSQGRGLGGEQF.

This clonotype showed up just a few times. The chain recombines TRBV20-1 with TRBJ1-6; D is possibly TRBD1 (6 bases). CDR1 is DFQATT, CDR2 SNEGSKA, per germline (reference sequence). The V and J ends lost 5 bases and 7 bases respectively, with 18 bases between them. This CDR3 has 15 residues. The CDR3 reads CSAGYRTAHNSPLHF. DNA for the CDR3: TGCAGTGCTGGATATAGGACAGCGCACAATTCACCCCTCCACTTT.

This clonotype was counted a few times. The chain carries TRBV25-1 and TRBJ2-7; TRBD2 agrees at 7 bases. This CDR3 contains 19 residues. In germline, CDR1 is MGHDK, CDR2 SYGVNS. With V trimmed by 2 bases and J by 4 bases, 20 bases remained unmatched. The CDR3 region has the DNA TGTGCCAGCAGTGAAGGGTCGGGGGGTCTTGCGGGGTTAAATTACGAGCAGTACTTC. Protein: CASSEGSGGLAGLNYEQYF.

This clonotype was seen more than once but under ten times. This chain uses TRBV20-1 with TRBJ1-2; 7 bases agree with TRBD1. The CDR3 spans 14 residues. Trimming at V came to 0 bases and at J to 7 bases, leaving 8 bases not matched to a gene. The germline V gene encodes CDR1 DFQATT and CDR2 SNEGSKA (reference sequence). The CDR3: CSARDSRQGGGYTF. CDR3 coding DNA: TGCAGTGCTAGAGATTCGAGACAGGGAGGTGGCTACACCTTC.

In this sample, this clonotype turned up a few times. The chain employs TRBV5-5 and TRBJ2-5; 9 bases are a match to TRBD1. V lost 2 bases, J lost 3 bases, and 5 bases stayed unmatched. The germline V gene has CDR1 SGHKS and CDR2 YYEKEE (reference sequence). This CDR3 is 15 amino acids long. The CDR3 DNA is TGTGCCAGCAGCTTCCAAGACAGGGGGGAAGAGACCCAGTACTTC. It is translated as CASSFQDRGEETQYF.

The rearrangement joins TRBV19 to TRBJ2-2, with 7 bases aligning to TRBD1. V lost 5 bases to trimming and J lost 4 bases; unmatched junction nucleotides: 4. This CDR3 contains 14 residues. Germline V gives CDR1 LNHDA, CDR2 SQIVND (reference sequence). The CDR3 DNA follows: TGTGCCAGTAGTTGGACAGGTCCCACCGGGGAGCTGTTTTTT. Amino acids: CASSWTGPTGELFF.

The chain carries TRBV5-1 and TRBJ2-3; 8 bases line up with TRBD2. CDR1 is SGHRS, CDR2 YFSETQ, per germline. The CDR3 has 16 residues. V lost 4 bases and J lost 3; bases outside the gene matches: 10. The CDR3 reads CASSQRTSSPTDTQYF. The CDR3 DNA reads as TGCGCCAGCAGCCAAAGGACTAGCTCCCCAACAGATACGCAGTATTTT.

The chain couples TRBV12-3 or TRBV12-4 to TRBJ2-4; D gene uncertain. The CDR3 has 13 amino acids. Trimming took off 3 bases at V and 5 bases at J, with 8 bases between the two ends. The chain's CDR3 is CASSLIGENIQYF. The CDR3, as DNA: TGTGCCAGCAGTTTGATAGGAGAAAACATTCAGTACTTC.

The chain couples TRBV12-3 or TRBV12-4 to TRBJ1-2, with 12 bases matching TRBD1. This CDR3 spans 15 amino acids. Trimming took 1 base from V and 8 from J; bases not matched to a gene: 5. For the CDR3, the DNA is TGTGCCAGCAGTTTAGGCGGTGGGACAGGGGGCGGCTACACCTTC. It yields the protein CASSLGGGTGGGYTF.

The genes are TRBV27 and TRBJ1-2, with D maybe TRBD1 (6 bases). Germline loops: CDR1 MNHEY, CDR2 SMNVEV (reference sequence). V dropped 4 bases and J dropped 4 bases, with 13 bases sitting between them. CDR3 size: 14 residues. The CDR3: CASSSKGGFYGYTF. DNA of the CDR3: TGTGCCAGCAGTTCTAAAGGGGGATTCTATGGCTACACCTTC.